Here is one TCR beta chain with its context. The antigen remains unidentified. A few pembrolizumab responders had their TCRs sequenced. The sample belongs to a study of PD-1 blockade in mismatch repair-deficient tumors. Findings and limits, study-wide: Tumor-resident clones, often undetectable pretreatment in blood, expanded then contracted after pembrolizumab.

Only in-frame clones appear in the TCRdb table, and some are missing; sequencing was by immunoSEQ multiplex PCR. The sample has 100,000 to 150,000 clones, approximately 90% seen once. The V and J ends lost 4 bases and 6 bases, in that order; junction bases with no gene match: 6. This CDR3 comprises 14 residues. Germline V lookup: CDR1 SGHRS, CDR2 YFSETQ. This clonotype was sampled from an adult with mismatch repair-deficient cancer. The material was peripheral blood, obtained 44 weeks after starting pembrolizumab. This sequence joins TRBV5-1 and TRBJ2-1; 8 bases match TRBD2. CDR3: CASSRSSGPNEQFF. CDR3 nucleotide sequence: TGCGCCAGCAGCCGGTCTAGCGGGCCCAATGAGCAGTTCTTC.